This entry features one T cell receptor (beta chain) sequence. Repertoires were generated with immunoSEQ multiplex PCR, while TCRdb's copy carries only in-frame clones and drops some. The sample consists of some 150,000 clones, more than 75% of them appearing once. This sample was taken from a study of blood T cell repertoires in COVID-19. Sequenced: peripheral blood. The TCR originated in a woman between 70 and 85 years old with COVID-19, enrolled during active disease.

The CDR3 DNA reads as TGTGCCACCAGTGAAATGGGACAGAGCCCCTGGACCGGGGAGCTGTTTTTT. Encoded protein: CATSEMGQSPWTGELFF. The chain joins TRBV24-1 to TRBJ2-2; 7 positions agree with TRBD1. The CDR3 extends over 17 amino acids. Germline V gene lookup returns CDR1 KGHDR and CDR2 SFDVKD. With V trimmed by 4 bases and J by 5 bases, 12 bases remained unmatched.